A selection of T cell receptor beta chains follows, all from one sample in a study of blood T cell repertoires in COVID-19. Libraries were prepared by immunoSEQ multiplex PCR; TCRdb keeps only in-frame clonotypes and omits some of them. The top ten hold over 2% of the sample, which has about 260,000 clones, roughly nine tenths seen once. Sequencing was done on a sample of PBMCs or T cells enriched from blood (not recorded which). Receptor source: a woman younger than 35 who had recovered from COVID-19. Both conserved end residues are part of each CDR3. A D gene is named only where the DNA matches it firmly. Rows give clone size only sometimes, using once, few, many, or a class for an expanded clone.

clone size	V gene	D gene	J gene	CDR3 DNA	CDR3 protein
.	TRBV5-8	.	TRBJ2-7	TGTGCCAGCAGCTTGGCCGGGGGCGAGCAGTACTTC	CASSLAGGEQYF
.	TRBV5-1	TRBD1	TRBJ2-7	TGCGCCAGCCGACCTGGACAGGGGGAATCCTACGAGCAGTACTTC	CASRPGQGESYEQYF
.	TRBV27	.	TRBJ2-7	TGTGCCAGCAGTTTATCGGGACAAATCTACGAGCAGTACTTC	CASSLSGQIYEQYF
once	TRBV7-2	TRBD2	TRBJ2-7	TGTGCCAGCAGCTTTAGCGGGGGGGCGCAGGAGCAGTACTTC	CASSFSGGAQEQYF
.	TRBV28	TRBD1	TRBJ2-1	TGTGCCAGCTTTACCCGGACAGGGTACTACAATGAGCAGTTCTTC	CASFTRTGYYNEQFF
.	TRBV19	.	TRBJ1-3	TGTGCCAGTAGTATTAGCCAAACTGGAAACACCATATATTTT	CASSISQTGNTIYF
.	TRBV19	.	TRBJ1-2	TGTGCCACTAAATCGATCCGAGCCCCGGGGGGCTACACCTTC	CATKSIRAPGGYTF
.	TRBV2	TRBD1	TRBJ1-2	TGTGCCAGCAGCCTGGGACAGGTCTATGGCTACACCTTC	CASSLGQVYGYTF
.	TRBV2	.	TRBJ1-6	TGTGCCAGCGGGGCAGTCGGGAATTCACCCCTCCACTTT	CASGAVGNSPLHF
once	TRBV5-1	.	TRBJ2-1	TGCGCCAGCAGCTGGGCAGACCTGGGGGGAAGGAATGAGCAGTTCTTC	CASSWADLGGRNEQFF
.	TRBV28	TRBD1	TRBJ1-1	TGTGCCAGCAGTTATGGACAGGGCCTTCTGAACACTGAAGCTTTCTTT	CASSYGQGLLNTEAFF
.	TRBV11-1	.	TRBJ2-5	TGTGCCAGCGCGGAGACCCAGTACTTC	CASAETQYF
.	TRBV7-6	.	TRBJ1-5	TGTGCCAGCAGCTTAGGGGGAGGGCGTTTCGAGCCCCAGCATTTT	CASSLGGGRFEPQHF
few	TRBV9	TRBD2	TRBJ2-1	TGTGCCAGCAGCTCGACTAGCGGGGGGCGGGACAATGAGCAGTTCTTC	CASSSTSGGRDNEQFF
.	TRBV9	TRBD2	TRBJ2-7	TGTGCCAGCAGCCTGGGACTAGCGGAGATTTACGAGCAGTACTTC	CASSLGLAEIYEQYF
.	TRBV5-1	.	TRBJ2-3	TGCGCCAGCAGCACGGAACAGGGCTTGACAGATACGCAGTATTTT	CASSTEQGLTDTQYF
.	TRBV6-5	.	TRBJ2-7	TGTGCCAGCAGTAGAAACAGCAACGAGCAGTACTTC	CASSRNSNEQYF
.	TRBV3-1/TRBV3-2	TRBD1	TRBJ2-5	TGTGCCAGCAGCCAGACAGGGGGGGGGCGGTCAGAGACCCAGTACTTC	CASSQTGGGRSETQYF
.	TRBV2	.	TRBJ2-2	TGTGCCAGCAGTGAGTCTAAAAGGACCGAATGGGAGACCGGGGAGCTGTTTTTT	CASSESKRTEWETGELFF
.	TRBV6-5	.	TRBJ1-3	TGTGCCAGCAGCCCAGGGAAGGGAAACACCATATATTTT	CASSPGKGNTIYF
.	TRBV24-1	.	TRBJ2-7	TGTGCCACCAGTGTTAAGAGACTTTCCGAGCAGTACTTC	CATSVKRLSEQYF
.	TRBV6-5	.	TRBJ2-7	TGTGCCAGCGGCCTAGGTCTTTATGAGCAGTACTTC	CASGLGLYEQYF
.	TRBV5-1	.	TRBJ2-3	TGCGCCAGCAGCTTTCAGGGGAGCCCAGATACGCAGTATTTT	CASSFQGSPDTQYF
.	TRBV27	.	TRBJ1-1	TGTGCCAGCAGTTTATCGAGCAAACCGAACACTGAAGCTTTCTTT	CASSLSSKPNTEAFF
.	TRBV14	TRBD1	TRBJ2-7	TGTGCCAGCAGCCCATTGACAGGGATCTACGAGCAGTACTTC	CASSPLTGIYEQYF
once	TRBV19	.	TRBJ1-2	TGTGCCAGTAAGGAGAGAGGGTTCGGCTACACCTTC	CASKERGFGYTF
.	TRBV5-1	.	TRBJ2-6	TGCGCCAGCAGCCCCGACAGCACCTCTGGGGCCAACGTCCTGACTTTC	CASSPDSTSGANVLTF
once	TRBV5-1	.	TRBJ2-7	TGCGCCAGCAGCTCCCACGCGGGAGAGCAGTACTTC	CASSSHAGEQYF
.	TRBV27	TRBD1	TRBJ1-5	TGTGCCAGCAGTTGGGACAGGGCGCAGCCCCAGCATTTT	CASSWDRAQPQHF
.	TRBV9	TRBD2	TRBJ2-3	TGTGCCAGCAGCGAAGCTAGCGGGGGCGTCGCAGATACGCAGTATTTT	CASSEASGGVADTQYF
few	TRBV10-3	.	TRBJ1-2	TGTGCCATCAGTGAGTCGGAAACAGGGCCTGGCTATGGCTACACCTTC	CAISESETGPGYGYTF
.	TRBV9	.	TRBJ2-3	TGTGCCAGCAGCGTAGTTGAGGGGGGCACAGATACGCAGTATTTT	CASSVVEGGTDTQYF
few	TRBV30	TRBD1	TRBJ1-1	TGTGCCTGGACTGGGACAGGAGGGACTGAAGCTTTCTTT	CAWTGTGGTEAFF
.	TRBV30	.	TRBJ2-6	TGTGCCTGGAGTGTACCGCGGACTGGGGCCAACGTCCTGACTTTC	CAWSVPRTGANVLTF
once	TRBV3-1/TRBV3-2	TRBD2	TRBJ2-3	TGTGCCAGCAGCCAAGGGGGGACTAGCGGAAGCACAGATACGCAGTATTTT	CASSQGGTSGSTDTQYF
.	TRBV28	.	TRBJ2-7	TGTGCCAGCAGAGACAGTTACGAGCAGTACTTC	CASRDSYEQYF
once	TRBV6-5	.	TRBJ2-1	TGTGCGAGCTCCGGACGAGGGAACAATGAGCAGTTCTTC	CASSGRGNNEQFF
.	TRBV24-1	TRBD2	TRBJ2-5	TGTGCCACCAGTGATCCTCGCCGCGGGGGGGAGACCCAGTACTTC	CATSDPRRGGETQYF
once	TRBV5-1	TRBD1	TRBJ1-4	TGCGCCAGCAGCCTGCAGGGGGCCGGCCATGAAAAACTGTTTTTT	CASSLQGAGHEKLFF
.	TRBV5-4	.	TRBJ1-6	TGTGCCAGCAGCCCACTGGCGGATAATTCACCCCTCCACTTT	CASSPLADNSPLHF
.	TRBV6-5	.	TRBJ1-2	TGTGCCAGCAGTTACTCTAGCAGGGAACATGGCTACACCTTC	CASSYSSREHGYTF
.	TRBV27	.	TRBJ1-2	TGTGCCAGCAGCCCGACAGGCTACTATGGCTACACCTTC	CASSPTGYYGYTF
.	TRBV19	TRBD1	TRBJ1-6	TGTGCCAGTACCCAAACGGGGGACAGAAATTCACCCCTCCACTTT	CASTQTGDRNSPLHF
.	TRBV10-3	.	TRBJ2-2	TGTGCCATCAGTGAGTCTGGGGGAGGGAACACCGGGGAGCTGTTTTTT	CAISESGGGNTGELFF
once	TRBV30	.	TRBJ2-7	TGTGCCTGGAGTGCCGGGTCCACCTACGAGCAGTACTTC	CAWSAGSTYEQYF
.	TRBV6-5	.	TRBJ1-4	TGTGCCAGCAGTTACAGACACCCTAATGAAAAACTGTTTTTT	CASSYRHPNEKLFF
once	TRBV24-1	TRBD1	TRBJ2-3	TGTGCCACCAGTGATTTTATTACAGGGGGCACAGATACGCAGTATTTT	CATSDFITGGTDTQYF
.	TRBV2	.	TRBJ1-2	TGTGCCAGCAGCAGGGACATTAAATGGAGGGGCTACACCTTC	CASSRDIKWRGYTF
.	TRBV5-1	.	TRBJ1-4	TGCGCCAGCAGCTTGGGCGGCACTAATGAAAAACTGTTTTTT	CASSLGGTNEKLFF